This record covers a single T cell receptor (beta chain). Its antigen is still unknown. Nothing much larger sits one base from this clone, and base qualities are not available. The library was produced with 5' RACE. TCRdb lists the instrument as Illumina HiSeq 2000. A universal primer binding site was introduced by template switching, and a unique molecular identifier was present in the final cDNA, enabling accurate counting of TCR cDNA molecules. Specific primers in the conserved constant-segment region were used to synthesize first-strand cDNA for TCR alpha and beta chains. To control for contamination, each cDNA library was double barcoded with a SMART-Mk sample barcode plus Illumina barcodes. TruSeq adapter sequences along with Illumina sample barcodes were introduced in two successive PCR steps. TCR alpha and beta cDNA libraries were sequenced on the Illumina HiSeq platform with custom primers. For the original study's pipeline: Raw reads were processed with MiGEC to extract unique molecular identifiers, and MiXCR was used to determine CDR3 positions. For each individual, recombination models were inferred using an EM algorithm with the repgenHMM and IGoR tools. The tcR package in R was used for shared clonotype analysis, with sharing normalized by the product of cloneset sizes. Out-of-frame nonproductive sequences were analyzed to study raw recombination free of thymic and clonal selection effects. TCRdb ran its own pipeline on the public reads, namely fastp trimming at Q25 and MiXCR clone calling, and kept in-frame beta chains. Rows are unified per CDR3 protein, each entry keeping the most common DNA and genes. The V and J calls reflect TCRdb's pipeline rather than the authors' work. This sample has around 680,000 distinct CDR3 sequences in its table, and 8.6% of those were observed once. The ten most abundant clones make up approximately 0.96% of the sample.

Every donor in the study was a healthy Caucasian. The twin cohort comprised three pairs of female monozygotic twins, all aged roughly 18 to 30 years. The RNA used for TCR libraries was isolated from peripheral blood mononuclear cells. The junction shows trimming of 7 bases on V and 5 bases on J, and the gene matches do not reach 8 bases of it. The CDR3 measures 14 amino acids from cysteine to phenylalanine. Only CDR3 DNA remains: 42 bases, in frame from the first base. The germline V gene encodes CDR1 SQVTM and CDR2 ANQGSEA. The data originate from a study of identical twins listed by TCRdb under 2016. For the study in its entirety: TCR alpha and beta repertoires from monozygotic twins, unrelated adults of various ages and cord blood were deep-sequenced to test whether fetal clonotypes persist. To rule out contamination, replicate twin experiments were performed at different times with different library preparation protocols. Study-wide findings and limitations: Because the same donors could not be followed over many years, conclusions were based on cross-sectional statistical analysis. Abundant cord blood beta clonotypes had fewer insertions, young adult naive repertoires showed a similar but weaker trend, and memory repertoires showed no such trend. In beta out-of-frame sequences, excess twin sharing was weaker, because having fewer shared sequences lowered the signal-to-noise ratio. Out-of-frame TCR alpha sequences shared between twins showed an excess of low generation-probability sequences compared with coincidental sharing between unrelated individuals. Zero-insertion analyses could be partly confounded by invariant T cells such as MAIT and iNKT, though diverse VJ usage argued against such confounding for most clonotypes. Out-of-frame TCR alpha sharing in monozygotic twins was systematically underestimated by recombination models, whereas sharing between unrelated individuals was in agreement with the recombination models.

The same data also contributed to another study, on yellow fever vaccine responses in identical twins. From that second study: According to the authors, the vaccine-induced T cell response in identical twins seemed to be partly convergent and partly specific to each individual. Focusing on identical twins, the study followed the T cell clones that responded to the vaccine, and did so with precision.

The clonotype comes from a woman under 30 in good health. Recombination linked TRBV29-1 to TRBJ2-1; TRBD1 fits 10 bases in the junction. The specimen was PBMCs. CDR3 protein: CSARDRGLHNEQFF. Read as DNA, the sequence is TGCAGCGCCAGGGACAGGGGATTGCACAATGAGCAGTTCTTC.